Described below is a single T cell receptor beta chain sequence and its context. This specimen belongs to a study of T cell changes during pregnancy in multiple sclerosis. The repertoire was sequenced with immunoSEQ multiplex PCR; TCRdb's copy has only in-frame clones and lacks some. The sample lists about 15,000 clones; roughly 81% were seen once. The germline V gene encodes CDR1 ENHRY and CDR2 SYGVKD. V shed 6 bases and J 6 bases; nucleotides not matched to a gene: 10. This CDR3 has 14 amino acids. The sequenced sample was CD8+ T cells from peripheral blood mononuclear cells, obtained in the second trimester of pregnancy. The receptor's source is a female donor in good health, enrolled as a control in a pregnancy study. V and J are TRBV10-3 and TRBJ2-7; 8 bases align to TRBD2. Here the CDR3 DNA reads TGTGCCATCAGAGGTCGGGAGGGTACCGGCGAGCAGTACTTC. Protein: CAIRGREGTGEQYF.